The sequence of this TCR beta chain was determined in a study of blood T cells in healthy people across ages. Donors gave 8.5 to 10 milliliters of peripheral blood apiece. Study-wide results and caveats: Researchers judged that diversity estimates from one million T cells fell short of true values. Diversity of TCR beta correlated strongly with naive T cell percentage. Roughly linear age-related decline in beta diversity appeared, significant by age roughly 40.

For the second PCR, which ran for 7 to 11 cycles, a sample-barcoded 5' primer and a J-beta primer mix were used. TCRdb analysed the 5' RACE reads with MiXCR anew, one entry per CDR3 protein. Of 800,000 or so distinct CDR3 sequences listed, around 45% are singletons. In the case of this clonotype: What it binds is not known.

The germline V gene encodes CDR1 DFQATT and CDR2 SNEGSKA (reference sequence). Deletions cut 5 bases from V and 5 bases from J, with 12 bases between. The CDR3 has 12 amino acids. Sequencing used blood. This receptor was identified in an elderly man in good health. The V and J genes are TRBV20-1 and TRBJ2-5; no firm D call. CDR3: CSAVKSGETQYF. The CDR3 bases are TGCAGTGCTGTCAAGTCGGGCGAGACCCAGTACTTC.